This paragraph reports one T cell receptor beta chain. Its antigen is currently unknown. The sample comes from a study of cytomegalovirus exposure and HLA in healthy donors. Study-wide results and caveats: Some public TCRs appeared in many individuals, while most sequences were rare.

The PCR had 60 Vbeta and 13 Jbeta primers. Method: immunoSEQ multiplex PCR; TCRdb's copy keeps in-frame clones and lacks some. This sample has 120,000 or so clones, with 75% to 85% found just once. In germline, CDR1 is MGHRA, CDR2 YSYEKL. The CDR3 has 16 residues. V was trimmed by 0 bases and J by 11 bases, leaving 20 bases between them. This clonotype originated in a woman aged 45-65 years in good health and CMV-seropositive. Sequencing input: PBMCs. The V and J genes are TRBV4-1 and TRBJ1-5; perhaps TRBD1 as D (5 bases). This chain's CDR3 is CASSQDQGPPWEAQHF. The CDR3 coding sequence is TGCGCCAGCAGCCAAGATCAGGGCCCTCCTTGGGAAGCCCAGCATTTT.